Each of the 30 T cell receptor beta chains below was sequenced from the same sample in a study of blood T cell repertoires in COVID-19. Produced via immunoSEQ multiplex PCR; TCRdb's table is partial and in-frame only. The data hold tens of thousands of clones, with 80% to 85% observed a single time. The specimen was peripheral blood. The origin of the receptors is a man between 60 and 70 years old with COVID-19, enrolled during active disease.

V and J are TRBV19 and TRBJ2-1; tentative D call: TRBD1 (5 bases). Trimming stripped 5 bases from V and 0 bases from J, with 14 bases between. The CDR3 spans 16 residues. Germline V gene lookup returns CDR1 LNHDA and CDR2 SQIVND (reference sequence). DNA of the CDR3: TGTGCCAGTAGTGATTGGGGCGCGAGCTCCTACAATGAGCAGTTCTTC. Translation: CASSDWGASSYNEQFF.

This chain connects TRBV28 to TRBJ1-2; perhaps TRBD1 as D (6 bases). This CDR3 region has 13 residues. Germline CDR1 is MDHEN and CDR2 is SYDVKM. Trimming removed 7 bases at V and 8 bases at J, with 17 bases between. CDR3 amino acids: CASTTTGTLGYTF. The CDR3 coding sequence is TGTGCCAGCACCACGACAGGTACCCTGGGCTACACCTTC.

CDR3 loop: CASSSGQDSYEQYF. CDR3 DNA sequence: TGTGCCAGCAGTTCCGGACAAGATAGCTACGAGCAGTACTTC. The V call is TRBV28, the J call TRBJ2-7; TRBD1 might be the D (5 bases). From germline, CDR1 is MDHEN and CDR2 SYDVKM. Trimming shortened V by 4 bases and J by 3 bases, and 13 bases separated the two germline ends. This CDR3 is 14 amino acids long.

The chain recombines TRBV6-6 with TRBJ2-6, with D possibly matching TRBD2 (5 bases). Germline V gives CDR1 MNHNY, CDR2 SVGAGI (reference sequence). This CDR3 is 15 amino acids long. V was pared by 7 bases and J by 4 bases, with 14 bases between. CDR3 DNA: TGTGCCAGCACTTTCGAGGGTGTCGGGGCCAACGTCCTGACTTTC. Protein: CASTFEGVGANVLTF.

This clone was recorded once. The gene calls are TRBV5-1 and TRBJ1-1; TRBD1 agrees at 11 bases. Germline V gene sequence: CDR1 SGHRS, CDR2 YFSETQ. The CDR3 is made up of 15 amino acids. V trimming: 4 bases; J trimming: 5 bases; junction bases outside the gene matches: 7. CDR3 region: CASSPGQGALTEAFF. As DNA, the CDR3 is TGCGCCAGCAGCCCCGGACAGGGGGCGCTGACTGAAGCTTTCTTT.

The rearrangement joins TRBV7-9 to TRBJ2-7; a weak D match, TRBD2 (5 bases). This CDR3 is built from 12 residues. Germline V gene sequence: CDR1 SEHNR, CDR2 FQNEAQ (reference sequence). V lost 5 bases to trimming and J lost 2 bases, with 7 bases between them. The CDR3 is CASSVGTYEQYF. The CDR3 DNA reads TGTGCCAGCAGCGTCGGGACCTACGAGCAGTACTTC.

This clone has just a few counts. This sequence joins TRBV6-5 and TRBJ2-7; 7 bases fit TRBD2. The trim removed 7 bases at V and 4 bases at J, leaving 13 bases unmatched. Germline loops: CDR1 MNHEY, CDR2 SVGAGI. CDR3 length equals 15 residues. The CDR3 protein is CASKRGRADLYEQYF. The CDR3 DNA follows: TGTGCCAGCAAAAGAGGGAGGGCCGATTTGTACGAGCAGTACTTC.

V gene TRBV27 combines with J gene TRBJ2-2, with 7 positions matching TRBD1. V shed 5 bases and J 5 bases; nucleotides not matched to a gene: 5. CDR1 is MNHEY and CDR2 is SMNVEV in the germline V gene (reference sequence). The CDR3 totals 14 residues. The CDR3, as DNA: TGTGCCAGCAGTACGGGACAGTTAACCGGGGAGCTGTTTTTT. Translating it yields CASSTGQLTGELFF.

The chain uses TRBV6-5 and TRBJ1-1; 9 bases agree with TRBD1. J was trimmed by 11 bases and V by 5 bases; bases with no gene match: 6. The CDR3 sequence is 12 residues long. The germline CDR1 and CDR2 sequences are MNHEY and SVGAGI. The CDR3 loop reads CASSPQGARAFF. CDR3 nucleotides: TGTGCCAGCAGTCCACAGGGGGCGCGGGCTTTCTTT.

This rearrangement joins TRBV5-4 to TRBJ1-2; TRBD1 agrees at 7 bases. Germline values: CDR1 SGHNT, CDR2 YYREEE (reference sequence). Trimming removed 4 bases from V and 3 bases from J; junction bases left unmatched: 3. The CDR3 contains 13 residues. The CDR3 DNA is TGTGCCAGCAGCACCGACAGGGACTATGGCTACACCTTC. Translated: CASSTDRDYGYTF.

This clone was counted a few times. V usage is TRBV19 and J usage is TRBJ1-1, with D hard to call. CDR1 LNHDA and CDR2 SQIVND come from the germline V gene (reference sequence). This CDR3 spans 14 amino acids. V dropped 6 bases and J dropped 3 bases, with 14 bases sitting between them. Here the CDR3 reads CASRIDWRDTEAFF. The CDR3, as DNA: TGTGCCAGTAGGATCGACTGGAGAGACACTGAAGCTTTCTTT.

V usage is TRBV5-4 and J usage is TRBJ2-1, with 7 nucleotides matching TRBD2. Germline lookup yields CDR1 SGHNT and CDR2 YYREEE (reference sequence). Unmatched junction bases numbered 5, after V lost 0 bases and J lost 5 bases. CDR3 size: 15 residues. In nucleotides, the CDR3 is TGTGCCAGCAGCTTGGACAGCGGGACCCACAATGAGCAGTTCTTC. Residues: CASSLDSGTHNEQFF.

This clone showed up just a few times. The rearrangement uses TRBV12-5 and TRBJ1-4; D uncertain. The germline V and J ends were trimmed by 4 bases and 5 bases, with 11 bases remaining between them. CDR3 size: 14 residues. In germline, CDR1 is LGHNT, CDR2 FRNRAP. CDR3 sequence reads: CASGSGTENEKLFF. The CDR3 coding sequence is TGTGCTAGTGGTTCCGGTACGGAGAATGAAAAACTGTTTTTT.

J is TRBJ2-3 and V is TRBV18, with D possibly being TRBD1 (6 bases). The CDR3 covers 14 residues. V was trimmed by 3 bases and J by 1 base, leaving 8 bases between them. CDR1 is KGHSH, CDR2 LQKENI, per germline. CDR3 in amino acids: CASSPRTGTDTQYF. CDR3 sequence (DNA): TGTGCCAGCTCACCCCGGACAGGCACAGATACGCAGTATTTT.

The chain links TRBV27 to TRBJ2-1, with 15 bases that match TRBD2. The CDR3 length is 14 residues. Looked up from germline, CDR1 is MNHEY and CDR2 is SMNVEV (reference sequence). V was clipped by 7 bases and J by 10 bases; unmatched bases: 5. CDR3 region: CASTRTSGGAEQFF. The CDR3 DNA reads as TGTGCCAGCACCCGGACTAGCGGGGGGGCCGAGCAGTTCTTC.

The chain links TRBV19 to TRBJ2-1; no firm D call. The CDR3 loop spans 14 amino acids. V was shortened by 3 bases and J by 9 bases, with 15 bases between the two germline ends. The germline V gene has CDR1 LNHDA and CDR2 SQIVND (reference sequence). CDR3 coding DNA: TGTGCCAGTAGTATTTGGTCGCCTGACTCTGAGCAGTTCTTC. It is translated as CASSIWSPDSEQFF. Drawing the rest from reference TRBV19 and TRBJ2-1, the complete variable domain is DGGITQSPKYLFRKEGQNVTLSCEQNLNHDAMYWYRQDPGQGLRLIYYSQIVNDFQKGDIAEGYSVSREKKESFPLTVTSAQKNPTAFYLCASSIWSPDSEQFFGPGTRLTVL.

V and J are TRBV7-6 and TRBJ2-5; D is ambiguous. Between the trimmed V and J ends, which lost 5 bases and 2 bases, there was a span of 15 bases. The CDR3 spans 15 residues. Germline CDR1 and CDR2: SGHVS and FNYEAQ. The CDR3 DNA reads TGTGCCAGCAGCCGCTCTAGAATCGAACAAGAGACCCAGTACTTC. It translates to CASSRSRIEQETQYF.

The J gene is TRBJ2-1, the V gene TRBV2; the D gene is possibly TRBD2 (5 bases). V lost 6 bases and J 12 bases, leaving 21 bases between the germline ends. Germline V gives CDR1 SNHLY, CDR2 FYNNEI. CDR3 length: 14 amino acids. The CDR3 nucleotides are TGTGCCAGCAGCGCCCAACTAGTCGGGTCGCGGCAGTTCTTC. Translation: CASSAQLVGSRQFF.

The V call is TRBV28, the J call TRBJ2-3; TRBD2 matches 7 bases. Germline values: CDR1 MDHEN, CDR2 SYDVKM. V was pared by 4 bases and J by 2 bases, with 9 bases of the junction left unmatched. The CDR3 spans 16 residues. CDR3 residues: CASSSPQGGVTDTQYF. The CDR3 region has the DNA TGTGCCAGCAGTTCGCCCCAGGGAGGGGTCACAGATACGCAGTATTTT.

This clone was observed a single time. This chain connects TRBV6-5 to TRBJ1-1; maybe TRBD1 (5 bases). The germline V gene has CDR1 MNHEY and CDR2 SVGAGI. Trimming removed 3 bases at V and 3 bases at J, with 8 bases between. This CDR3 is 13 amino acids long. The CDR3 loop is CASSYAGYTEAFF. The CDR3, as DNA: TGTGCCAGCAGTTATGCAGGGTACACTGAAGCTTTCTTT.

The chain uses TRBV7-9 and TRBJ2-5; 9 nucleotides align to TRBD1. The J segment lost 5 bases and the V segment lost 6 bases, leaving 13 bases of the junction unmatched. CDR1 and CDR2 (germline): SEHNR, FQNEAQ (reference sequence). This CDR3 has 16 residues. The CDR3 here is CASSSNRDRAGETQYF. The CDR3 DNA is TGTGCCAGCAGTTCGAACCGGGACAGGGCTGGCGAGACCCAGTACTTC. Full variable domain (outside the CDR3, taken from reference TRBV7-9 and TRBJ2-5): DTGVSQNPRHKITKRGQNVTFRCDPISEHNRLYWYRQTLGQGPEFLTYFQNEAQLEKSRLLSDRFSAERPKGSFSTLEIQRTEQGDSAMYLCASSSNRDRAGETQYFGPGTRLLVL.

This clone was detected only once. The J gene is TRBJ2-5, the V gene TRBV6-5, with TRBD2 matching over 7 bases. Looked up from germline, CDR1 is MNHEY and CDR2 is SVGAGI. V shed 0 bases, J shed 5 bases, and the junction held 9 bases outside the gene matches. This CDR3 has 16 residues. The CDR3, as DNA: TGTGCCAGCAGTTACTCGGGGATTAGCGGGCGGGAGACCCAGTACTTC. It specifies CASSYSGISGRETQYF.

The J gene is TRBJ2-1, the V gene TRBV5-1; TRBD2 matches 10 bases. Per the germline V gene, CDR1 is SGHRS and CDR2 is YFSETQ. This CDR3 has 15 amino acids. V was clipped by 5 bases and J by 5 bases; unmatched bases: 7. Here the CDR3 DNA reads TGCGCCAGCAGTTTGCTAGCGGGGGACGACAATGAGCAGTTCTTC. This sequence encodes CASSLLAGDDNEQFF.

The J gene is TRBJ1-5, the V gene TRBV5-4; no firm D call. V was pared by 0 bases and J by 6 bases, with 7 bases between. The CDR3 loop spans 13 amino acids. CDR1 and CDR2 from the germline V gene are SGHNT and YYREEE (reference sequence). CDR3 region: CASSLEEGQPQHF. The CDR3 nucleotides are TGTGCCAGCAGCTTGGAGGAGGGTCAGCCCCAGCATTTT.

The chain joins TRBV14 to TRBJ2-1; TRBD2 aligns across 13 bases. With V trimmed by 3 bases and J by 5 bases, 7 bases remained unmatched. Germline V gene sequence: CDR1 SGHDN, CDR2 FVKESK. There are 17 residues in the CDR3. As DNA, the CDR3 is TGTGCCAGCAGCCACCTGGGACTAGCGGGAAAAGACAATGAGCAGTTCTTC. Translated, it gives CASSHLGLAGKDNEQFF.

The rearrangement joins TRBV6-5 to TRBJ1-6; 10 positions match TRBD1. Germline assignment: CDR1 MNHEY and CDR2 SVGAGI. J was trimmed by 6 bases and V by 3 bases; bases with no gene match: 2. The CDR3 loop spans 15 amino acids. The CDR3 loop reads CASSYRTGGNSPLHF. The CDR3 region has the DNA TGTGCCAGCAGTTATAGGACAGGGGGTAATTCACCCCTCCACTTT.

The V and J genes are TRBV24-1 and TRBJ2-5, with D possibly matching TRBD1 (6 bases). V was pared by 3 bases and J by 0 bases, with 7 bases between. The CDR3 consists of 14 residues. Looked up from germline, CDR1 is KGHDR and CDR2 is SFDVKD. For the CDR3, the DNA is TGTGCCACCAGTGATGGGACATACCAAGAGACCCAGTACTTC. Its protein product is CATSDGTYQETQYF.

This clone has a count of ten or more. The J gene is TRBJ1-2, the V gene TRBV19; D is perhaps TRBD1 (6 bases). V was clipped by 7 bases and J by 3 bases, with 18 bases between them. The CDR3 runs 15 residues. Germline CDR1 is LNHDA and CDR2 is SQIVND (reference sequence). CDR3 in amino acids: CASKSGTPKDYGYTF. In nucleotides, the CDR3 is TGTGCCAGTAAGTCCGGGACACCGAAGGACTATGGCTACACCTTC.

The chain employs TRBV30 and TRBJ1-3; no reliable D call. The CDR3 length is 14 residues. Germline V gene lookup returns CDR1 GTSNPN and CDR2 SVGIG (reference sequence). The V end lost 8 bases, the J end lost 4 bases, and 18 bases lay between the germline ends. The CDR3 loop reads CALDPDPGGNTIYF. For the CDR3, the DNA is TGTGCCCTGGACCCCGATCCGGGGGGAAACACCATATATTTT.

V usage is TRBV3-1 (or the pseudogene TRBV3-2) and J usage is TRBJ2-1, with D perhaps matching TRBD1 (5 bases). Germline V gives CDR1 LGHDT, CDR2 YNNKEL (reference sequence). This CDR3 has 19 residues. V was pared by 1 base and J by 0 bases, with 19 bases between. This CDR3 is CASSQVRQGTLSSYNEQFF. The CDR3 DNA is TGTGCCAGCAGCCAAGTTCGTCAGGGCACTCTTAGCTCCTACAATGAGCAGTTCTTC.